These 7 T cell receptor beta chains came from one sample sequenced in a study of T cells in Graves' hyperthyroidism and ophthalmopathy. What was amplified from RNA transcripts were TCR beta CDR3 regions. HTBI primers were the set used in a first-round RT-PCR of the TCR CDR3. TCRdb itself ran the multiplex PCR reads through MiXCR, one entry per CDR3 protein. The sample holds under 450,000 distinct CDR3 sequences, 15% to 18% seen once. Sequenced sample: blood. All receptors derive from a woman younger than 35 with Graves' hyperthyroidism.

This clonotype was seen ten or more times. This rearrangement joins TRBV3-1 to TRBJ2-3; D remains unclear. Trimming took 0 bases from V and 6 from J, leaving 4 bases between them. Germline loops: CDR1 LGHDT, CDR2 YNNKEL (reference sequence). This CDR3 has 12 residues. The CDR3 sequence is CASSQEGDTQYF. DNA for the CDR3: TGTGCCAGCAGCCAAGAAGGTGATACGCAGTATTTT.

The gene calls are TRBV20-1 and TRBJ1-2, with 12 bases fitting TRBD1. The germline V gene encodes CDR1 DFQATT and CDR2 SNEGSKA (reference sequence). Trimming removed 3 bases from V and 5 bases from J; junction bases left unmatched: 7. The CDR3 loop spans 15 amino acids. CDR3 bases: TGCAGTGCTAGCCGGGACAGGGGGCGCCTTTATGGCTACACCTTC. Amino acid sequence: CSASRDRGRLYGYTF.

This clonotype was recorded at least ten times. The chain combines TRBV28 with TRBJ1-1, with a possible D match to TRBD1 (5 bases). CDR3 size: 17 residues. Germline loops: CDR1 MDHEN, CDR2 SYDVKM. Trimming took 5 bases from V and 3 from J, leaving 22 bases between them. CDR3 in amino acids: CASSPSGRLIGDTEAFF. The CDR3 DNA is TGTGCCAGCAGTCCCTCGGGGCGGCTCATCGGGGACACTGAAGCTTTCTTT.

V is TRBV6-1 and J is TRBJ1-4, with D possibly being TRBD1 (5 bases). Germline lookup yields CDR1 MNHNS and CDR2 SASEGT. V lost 7 bases and J 7 bases, leaving 13 bases between the germline ends. This CDR3 comprises 13 residues. CDR3 sequence (DNA): TGTGCCAGCAAAGGGGCAAGCCGTGAAAAACTGTTTTTT. It is translated as CASKGASREKLFF.

This clonotype was recorded a few times. The chain carries TRBV14 and TRBJ2-7; 7 nucleotides line up with TRBD1. The CDR3 is made up of 15 amino acids. Germline lookup yields CDR1 SGHDN and CDR2 FVKESK. After removal of 1 base from V and 6 bases from J, the junction contained 9 bases not matched to a gene. The CDR3 DNA reads TGTGCCAGCAGCCAAGTTCTAGGACAGGTGGCCGAGCAGTACTTC. Amino acids: CASSQVLGQVAEQYF.

This clonotype was found many times. The rearrangement links TRBV20-1 to TRBJ2-7, with D possibly called TRBD1 or TRBD2 (7 bases each). Trimming removed 4 bases at V and 4 bases at J, with 20 bases between. The CDR3 runs to 15 residues. CDR1 is DFQATT and CDR2 is SNEGSKA in the germline V gene (reference sequence). CDR3 DNA: TGCAGTGCTACAGGGGGGAGGGGTAGCGGGTACGAGCAGTACTTC. Translating it yields CSATGGRGSGYEQYF.

The chain couples TRBV6-2 or TRBV6-3 to TRBJ1-2, with no clear D. The germline V gene encodes CDR1 MNHEY and CDR2 SVGEGT. Trimming left V 2 bases short and J 5 bases short, with 15 bases between. This CDR3 is 15 amino acids long. The CDR3 DNA is TGTGCCAGCAGTTACCAGGCAGTAAGAGGATATGGCTACACCTTC. Residues: CASSYQAVRGYGYTF.